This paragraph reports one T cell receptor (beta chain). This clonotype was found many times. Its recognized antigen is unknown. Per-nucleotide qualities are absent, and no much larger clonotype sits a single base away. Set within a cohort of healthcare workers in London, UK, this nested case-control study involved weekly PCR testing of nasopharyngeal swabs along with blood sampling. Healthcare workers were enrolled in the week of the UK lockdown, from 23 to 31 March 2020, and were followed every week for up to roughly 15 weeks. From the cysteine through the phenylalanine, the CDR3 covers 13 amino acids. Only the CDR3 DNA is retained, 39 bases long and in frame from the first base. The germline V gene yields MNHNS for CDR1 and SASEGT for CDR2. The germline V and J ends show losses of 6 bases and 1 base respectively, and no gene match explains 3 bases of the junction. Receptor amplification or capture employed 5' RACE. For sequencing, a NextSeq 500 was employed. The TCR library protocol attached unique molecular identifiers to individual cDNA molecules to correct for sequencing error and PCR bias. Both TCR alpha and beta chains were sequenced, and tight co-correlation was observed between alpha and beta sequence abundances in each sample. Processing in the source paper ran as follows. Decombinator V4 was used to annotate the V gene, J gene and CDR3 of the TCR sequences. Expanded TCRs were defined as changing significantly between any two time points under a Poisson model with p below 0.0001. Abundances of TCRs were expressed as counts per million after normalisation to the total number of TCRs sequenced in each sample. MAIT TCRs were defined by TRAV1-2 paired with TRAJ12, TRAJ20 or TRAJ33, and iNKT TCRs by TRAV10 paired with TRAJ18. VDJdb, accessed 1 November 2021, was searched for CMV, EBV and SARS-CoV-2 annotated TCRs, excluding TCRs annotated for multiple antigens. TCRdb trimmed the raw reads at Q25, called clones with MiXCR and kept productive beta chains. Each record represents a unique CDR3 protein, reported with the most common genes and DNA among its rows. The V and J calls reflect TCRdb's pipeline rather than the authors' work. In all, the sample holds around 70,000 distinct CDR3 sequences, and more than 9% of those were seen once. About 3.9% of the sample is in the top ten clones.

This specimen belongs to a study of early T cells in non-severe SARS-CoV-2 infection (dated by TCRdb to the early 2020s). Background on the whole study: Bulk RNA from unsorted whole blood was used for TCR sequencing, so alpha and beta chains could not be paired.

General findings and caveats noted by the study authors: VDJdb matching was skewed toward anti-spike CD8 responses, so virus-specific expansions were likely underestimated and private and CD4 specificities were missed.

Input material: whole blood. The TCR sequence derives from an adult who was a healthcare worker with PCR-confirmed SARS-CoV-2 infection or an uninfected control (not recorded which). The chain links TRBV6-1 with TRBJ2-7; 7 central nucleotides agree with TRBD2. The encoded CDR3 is CASRPGLSYEQYF. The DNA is TGTGCCAGCAGACCGGGACTATCCTACGAGCAGTACTTC.